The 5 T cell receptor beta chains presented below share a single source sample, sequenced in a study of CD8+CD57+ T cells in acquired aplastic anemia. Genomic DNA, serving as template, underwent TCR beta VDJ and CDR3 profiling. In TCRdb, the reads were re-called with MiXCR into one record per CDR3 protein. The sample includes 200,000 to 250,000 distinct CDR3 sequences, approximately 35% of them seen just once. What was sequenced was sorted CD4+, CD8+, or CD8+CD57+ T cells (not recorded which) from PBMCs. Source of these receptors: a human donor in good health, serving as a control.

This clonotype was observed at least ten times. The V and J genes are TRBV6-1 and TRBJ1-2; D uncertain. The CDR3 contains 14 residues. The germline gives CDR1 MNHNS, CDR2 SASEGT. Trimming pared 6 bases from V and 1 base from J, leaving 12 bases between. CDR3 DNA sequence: TGTGCCAGCAGCCCGGACGGATTTAACTATGGCTACACCTTC. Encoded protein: CASSPDGFNYGYTF.

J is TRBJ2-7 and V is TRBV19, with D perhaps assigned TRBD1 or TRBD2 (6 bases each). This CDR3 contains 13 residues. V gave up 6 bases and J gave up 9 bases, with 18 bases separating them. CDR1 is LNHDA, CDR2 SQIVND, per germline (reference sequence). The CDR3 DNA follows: TGTGCCAGTAGCCGTCCGGGGGCCTCGGGGCAGTACTTC. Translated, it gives CASSRPGASGQYF.

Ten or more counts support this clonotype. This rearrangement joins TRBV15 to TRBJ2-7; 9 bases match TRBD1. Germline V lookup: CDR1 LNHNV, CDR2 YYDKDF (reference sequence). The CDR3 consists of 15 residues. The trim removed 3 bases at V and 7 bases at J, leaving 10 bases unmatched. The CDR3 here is CATSRGTGTAGEQYF. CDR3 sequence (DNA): TGTGCCACCAGCAGGGGGACAGGGACCGCAGGGGAGCAGTACTTC.

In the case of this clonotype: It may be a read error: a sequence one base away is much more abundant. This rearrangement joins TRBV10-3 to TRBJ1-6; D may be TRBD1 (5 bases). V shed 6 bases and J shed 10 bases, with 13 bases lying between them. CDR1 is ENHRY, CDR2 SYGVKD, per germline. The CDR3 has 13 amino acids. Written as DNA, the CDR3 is TGTGCCATCAGCGCGGAGACAGAGTCACCCCTCCACTTT. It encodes CAISAETESPLHF.

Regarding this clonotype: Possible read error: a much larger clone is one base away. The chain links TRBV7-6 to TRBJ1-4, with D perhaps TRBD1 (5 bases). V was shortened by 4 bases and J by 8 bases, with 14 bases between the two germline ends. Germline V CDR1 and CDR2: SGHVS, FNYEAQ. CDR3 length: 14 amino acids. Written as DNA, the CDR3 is TGTGCCAGCAGCTCACAGCAGGGCTCCGAAAAACTGTTTTTT. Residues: CASSSQQGSEKLFF.